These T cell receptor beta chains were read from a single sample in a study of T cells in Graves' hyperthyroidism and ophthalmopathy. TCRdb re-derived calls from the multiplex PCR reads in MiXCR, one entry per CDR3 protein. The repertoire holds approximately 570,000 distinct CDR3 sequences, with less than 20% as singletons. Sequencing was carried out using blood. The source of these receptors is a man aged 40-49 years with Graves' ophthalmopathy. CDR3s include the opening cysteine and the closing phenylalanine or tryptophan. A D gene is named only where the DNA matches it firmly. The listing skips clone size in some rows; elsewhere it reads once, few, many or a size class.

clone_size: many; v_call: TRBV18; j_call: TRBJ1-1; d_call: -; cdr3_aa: CASSPPNSMNTEAFF; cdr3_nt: TGTGCCAGCTCACCACCGAACAGCATGAACACTGAAGCTTTCTTT
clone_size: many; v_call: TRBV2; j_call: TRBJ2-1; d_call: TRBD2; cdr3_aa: CASRLAENNEQFF; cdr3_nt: TGTGCCAGCCGGCTAGCGGAAAACAATGAGCAGTTCTTC
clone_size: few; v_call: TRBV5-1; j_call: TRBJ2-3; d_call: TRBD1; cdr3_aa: CASTRDSFGDTQYF; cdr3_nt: TGCGCCAGCACAAGGGACAGTTTTGGGGATACGCAGTATTTT
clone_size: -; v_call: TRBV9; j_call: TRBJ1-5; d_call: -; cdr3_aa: CASSDGGSQPQHF; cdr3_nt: TGTGCCAGCAGCGACGGAGGGAGCCAGCCCCAGCATTTT
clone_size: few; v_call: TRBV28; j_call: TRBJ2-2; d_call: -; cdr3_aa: CASRQGGASNTGELFF; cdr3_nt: TGTGCCAGCAGACAGGGAGGGGCCTCCAACACCGGGGAGCTGTTTTTT
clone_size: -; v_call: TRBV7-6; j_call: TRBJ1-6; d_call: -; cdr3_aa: CASSLEQVCSPLHF; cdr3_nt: TGTGCCAGCAGCTTAGAGCAGGTTTGTTCACCCCTCCACTTT
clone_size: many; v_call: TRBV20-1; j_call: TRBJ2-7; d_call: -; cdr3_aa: CSALGQGYEQYF; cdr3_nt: TGCAGTGCTCTAGGGCAGGGCTACGAGCAGTACTTC
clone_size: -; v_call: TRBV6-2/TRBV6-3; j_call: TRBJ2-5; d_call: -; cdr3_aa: CASRTWVGETQYF; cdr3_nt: TGTGCCAGCAGGACCTGGGTGGGAGAGACCCAGTACTTC
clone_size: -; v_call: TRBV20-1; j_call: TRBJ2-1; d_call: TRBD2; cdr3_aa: CSARDQASGRSYNEQFF; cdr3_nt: TGCAGTGCTAGAGATCAGGCTAGCGGTCGCTCCTACAATGAGCAGTTCTTC
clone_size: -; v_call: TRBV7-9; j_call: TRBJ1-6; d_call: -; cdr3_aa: CASSSSTGNSPLHF; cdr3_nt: TGTGCCAGCAGCTCTTCGACAGGCAATTCACCCCTCCACTTT
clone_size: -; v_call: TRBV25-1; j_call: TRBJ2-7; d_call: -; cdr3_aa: CASSGTRSSYEQYF; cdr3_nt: TGTGCCAGCAGTGGGACAAGGAGCTCCTACGAGCAGTACTTC
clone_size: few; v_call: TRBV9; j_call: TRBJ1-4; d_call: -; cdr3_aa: CASSPQGGTNEKLFF; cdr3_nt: TGTGCCAGCAGCCCTCAGGGAGGCACTAATGAAAAACTGTTTTTT
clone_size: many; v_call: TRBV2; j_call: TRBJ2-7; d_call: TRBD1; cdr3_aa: CASKRQGSTYEQYF; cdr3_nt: TGTGCCAGCAAGCGACAGGGTTCAACCTACGAGCAGTACTTC
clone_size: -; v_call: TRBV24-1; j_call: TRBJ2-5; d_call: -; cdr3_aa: CATSRDSQETQYF; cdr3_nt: TGTGCCACCTCTCGGGACTCTCAAGAGACCCAGTACTTC
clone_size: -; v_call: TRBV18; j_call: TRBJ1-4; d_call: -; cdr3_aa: CASSPDLGDEKLFF; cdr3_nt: TGTGCCAGCTCACCCGACCTGGGGGATGAAAAACTGTTTTTT
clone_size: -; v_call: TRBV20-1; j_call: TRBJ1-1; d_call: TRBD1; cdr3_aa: CSAFAGTVNTEAFF; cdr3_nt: TGCAGTGCTTTCGCCGGGACAGTGAACACTGAAGCTTTCTTT
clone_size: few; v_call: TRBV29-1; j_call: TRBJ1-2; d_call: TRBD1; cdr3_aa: CSALSRDRNYGYTF; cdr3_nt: TGCAGCGCCCTCTCGCGGGACAGGAACTATGGCTACACCTTC
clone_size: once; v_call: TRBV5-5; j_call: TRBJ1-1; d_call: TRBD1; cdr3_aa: CASSWGTGYEAFF; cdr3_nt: TGTGCCAGCAGCTGGGGGACAGGGTATGAAGCTTTCTTT
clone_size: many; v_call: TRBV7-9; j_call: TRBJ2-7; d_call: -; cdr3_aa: CASSLVGAYEQYF; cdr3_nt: TGTGCCAGCAGCTTAGTTGGAGCCTACGAGCAGTACTTC
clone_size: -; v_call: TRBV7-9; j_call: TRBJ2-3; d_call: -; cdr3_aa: CASSRQATRYTQYF; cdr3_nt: TGTGCCAGCAGTCGACAGGCAACCAGGTATACGCAGTATTTT
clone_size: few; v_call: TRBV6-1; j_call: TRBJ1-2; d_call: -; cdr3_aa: CASSRSGEDGYGYTF; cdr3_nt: TGTGCCAGCAGTCGTTCAGGGGAAGATGGCTATGGCTACACCTTC
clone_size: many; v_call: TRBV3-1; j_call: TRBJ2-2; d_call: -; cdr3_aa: CASSPGTGLGRELFF; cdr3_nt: TGTGCCAGCAGCCCCGGGACTGGACTGGGCCGGGAGCTGTTTTTT
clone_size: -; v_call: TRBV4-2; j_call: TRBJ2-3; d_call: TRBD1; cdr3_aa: CASSQGPGGGTDTQYF; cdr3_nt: TGTGCCAGCAGCCAAGGCCCAGGGGGAGGCACAGATACGCAGTATTTT
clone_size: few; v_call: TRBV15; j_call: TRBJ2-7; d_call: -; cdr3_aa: CATSRGRGSYEQYF; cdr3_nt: TGTGCCACCAGCAGAGGCAGAGGGTCCTACGAGCAGTACTTC
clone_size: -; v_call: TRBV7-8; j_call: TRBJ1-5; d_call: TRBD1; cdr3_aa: CASSGYRGQPQHF; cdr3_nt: TGTGCCAGCAGCGGATACAGGGGTCAGCCCCAGCATTTT
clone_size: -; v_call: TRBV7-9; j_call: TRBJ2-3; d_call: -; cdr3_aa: CASSLELDTQYF; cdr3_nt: TGTGCCAGCAGCTTAGAGCTAGATACGCAGTATTTT
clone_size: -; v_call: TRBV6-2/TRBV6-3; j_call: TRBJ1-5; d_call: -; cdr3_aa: CASSDRAGGRQPQHF; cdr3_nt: TGTGCCAGCAGTGACCGTGCGGGGGGTAGGCAGCCCCAGCATTTT
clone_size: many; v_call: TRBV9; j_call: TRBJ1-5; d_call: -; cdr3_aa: CASSVAGNQPQHF; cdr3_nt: TGTGCCAGCAGCGTCGCAGGCAATCAGCCCCAGCATTTT
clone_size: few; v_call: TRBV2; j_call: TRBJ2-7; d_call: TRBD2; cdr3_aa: CASSPGLAGGLEQYF; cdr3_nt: TGTGCCAGCAGTCCTGGACTAGCGGGGGGGCTGGAGCAGTACTTC
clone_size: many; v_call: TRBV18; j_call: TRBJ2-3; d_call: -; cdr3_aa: CASSPAAGGTDTQYF; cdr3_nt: TGTGCCAGCTCACCAGCGGCAGGGGGCACAGATACGCAGTATTTT
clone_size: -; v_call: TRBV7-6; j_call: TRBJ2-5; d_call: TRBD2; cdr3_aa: CASSFRLAGGYETQYF; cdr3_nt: TGTGCCAGCAGCTTTAGATTAGCGGGAGGGTACGAGACCCAGTACTTC
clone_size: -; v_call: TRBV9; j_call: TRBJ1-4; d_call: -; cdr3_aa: CASSVTGSVGEKLFF; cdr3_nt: TGTGCCAGCAGCGTTACAGGGAGTGTGGGGGAAAAACTGTTTTTT
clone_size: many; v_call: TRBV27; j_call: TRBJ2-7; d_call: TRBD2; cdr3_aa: CASSLYRTSGVEQYF; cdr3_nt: TGTGCCAGCAGTTTATATCGGACTAGCGGAGTCGAGCAGTACTTC
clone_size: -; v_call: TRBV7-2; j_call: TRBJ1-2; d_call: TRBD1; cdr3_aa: CASSLRQGAGYGYTF; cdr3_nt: TGTGCCAGCAGCTTACGGCAGGGGGCAGGCTATGGCTACACCTTC
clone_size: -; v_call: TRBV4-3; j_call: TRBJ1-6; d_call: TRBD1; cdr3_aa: CASSQAGGLSPLHF; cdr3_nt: TGCGCCAGCAGCCAAGCAGGGGGCCTCTCACCCCTCCACTTT
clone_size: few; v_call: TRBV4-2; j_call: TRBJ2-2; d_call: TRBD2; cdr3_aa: CASSQERASGGPWGELFF; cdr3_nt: TGTGCCAGCAGCCAAGAGCGGGCTAGCGGGGGACCTTGGGGGGAGCTGTTTTTT
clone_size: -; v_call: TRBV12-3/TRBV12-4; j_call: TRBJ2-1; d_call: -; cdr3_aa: CASRLVVDGFEQFF; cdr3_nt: TGTGCCAGCAGGTTAGTGGTAGACGGCTTCGAGCAGTTCTTC
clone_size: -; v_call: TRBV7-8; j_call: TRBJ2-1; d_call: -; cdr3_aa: CASSLVLLAGEQFF; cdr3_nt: TGTGCCAGCAGCTTAGTACTCTTGGCCGGCGAGCAGTTCTTC
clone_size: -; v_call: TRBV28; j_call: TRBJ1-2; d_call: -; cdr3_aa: CASSSTQGDYGYTF; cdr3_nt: TGTGCCAGCAGTTCAACACAGGGCGACTATGGCTACACCTTC
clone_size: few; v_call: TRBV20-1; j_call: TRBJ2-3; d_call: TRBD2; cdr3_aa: CSASWAGGTDTQYF; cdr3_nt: TGCAGTGCTAGTTGGGCGGGGGGGACAGATACGCAGTATTTT
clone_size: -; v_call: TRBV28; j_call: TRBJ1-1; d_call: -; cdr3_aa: CAGSLPANTEAFF; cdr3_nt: TGTGCCGGCAGCCTCCCAGCGAACACTGAAGCTTTCTTT
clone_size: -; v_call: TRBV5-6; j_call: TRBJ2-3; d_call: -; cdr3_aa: CASTPGPGDTQYF; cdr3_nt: TGTGCCAGCACCCCCGGCCCTGGAGATACGCAGTATTTT
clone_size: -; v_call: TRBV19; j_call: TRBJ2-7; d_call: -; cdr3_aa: CASSDRWDSYEQYF; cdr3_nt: TGTGCCAGTAGCGACAGATGGGACTCCTACGAGCAGTACTTC